The sequence of this TCR beta chain was determined in a study of cytomegalovirus exposure and HLA in healthy donors. The CDR3 has 15 amino acids. V dropped 2 bases and J dropped 5 bases, with 15 bases sitting between them. The V gene's germline CDR1 is SGHVS and CDR2 FNYEAQ. Note on this clone: Its target is not known.

The PCR used 60 Vbeta and 13 Jbeta primers. TCRdb's copy holds only in-frame clones and misses some; the assay was immunoSEQ multiplex PCR. Here the sample spans 190,000 or so clones, less than 85% being singletons. Whole-study findings and limits: The study labeled 180 or so TCR beta chains cytomegalovirus-associated. Per a prior analysis, the majority of TCR beta V segments were productive roughly 90% or roughly 30% of the time. One cluster of highly shared sequence variants probably arose as a sequencing artifact. There were reportedly fewer N-insertions in an Asian-associated ancestry cluster than the roughly 670-donor mean, in a later analysis.

The TCR comes from a girl under 18 in good health and CMV-seropositive. J is TRBJ1-2 and V is TRBV7-6, with a weak D call TRBD1 (6 bases). Sequenced material: PBMCs. DNA of the CDR3: TGTGCCAGCAGCTTAAGGGCCAGGGGCCCATATGGCTACACCTTC. Translation gives CASSLRARGPYGYTF.